Below are 17 T cell receptor beta chains sequenced from a single sample in a study of T cell responses to AZD1222 COVID-19 vaccine. The data were produced by immunoSEQ multiplex PCR, yet TCRdb's version contains in-frame clones alone and is incomplete. The profile shows more than 85,000 clones, about nine tenths of them singletons. Sequencing used peripheral blood, obtained on day 0 of AZD1222 vaccination. These receptors were taken from an adult in good health.

The chain links TRBV5-1 to TRBJ2-3, with D perhaps TRBD1 (5 bases). The ends were cut back, 4 bases at V and 5 bases at J, with 11 bases in the middle. The CDR3 covers 13 residues. The germline V gene has CDR1 SGHRS and CDR2 YFSETQ. CDR3 residues: CASSRSRGDTQYF. The DNA for the CDR3 is TGCGCCAGCAGCCGCTCTAGGGGAGATACGCAGTATTTT.

This clone occurred once. The chain uses TRBV2 and TRBJ2-1; D could derive from TRBD1 or TRBD2 (5 bases each). V was shortened by 3 bases and J by 9 bases, with 18 bases between the two germline ends. Germline V CDR1 and CDR2: SNHLY, FYNNEI. The CDR3 is made up of 15 amino acids. Here the CDR3 DNA reads TGTGCCAGCAGTGACTCCGGGACCTTGAGCGGTGAGCAGTTCTTC. Residues: CASSDSGTLSGEQFF.

The table lists this clone with a count of one. The rearrangement uses TRBV2 and TRBJ2-1; perhaps D is TRBD1 or TRBD2 (6 bases each). The CDR3 has 14 residues. Germline lookup yields CDR1 SNHLY and CDR2 FYNNEI. Trimming stripped 7 bases from V and 4 bases from J, with 14 bases between. DNA for the CDR3: TGTGCCAGCACCGGAGGGGGTTCTTACAATGAGCAGTTCTTC. Amino acid sequence: CASTGGGSYNEQFF.

In this sample, this clone turned up once. The chain recombines TRBV28 with TRBJ2-7; 11 nucleotides agree with TRBD2. The CDR3 contains 16 residues. The V segment lost 3 bases and the J segment 0 bases; nucleotides outside the gene matches: 4. Germline loops: CDR1 MDHEN, CDR2 SYDVKM. Here the CDR3 reads CASSLGGTSGSYEQYF. The DNA of the CDR3 is TGTGCCAGCAGTTTGGGAGGGACTAGCGGCTCCTACGAGCAGTACTTC.

The rearrangement uses TRBV10-3 and TRBJ1-2; perhaps TRBD1 as D (6 bases). The CDR3 is 14 residues long. Trimming took off 2 bases at V and 2 bases at J, with 9 bases between the two ends. Germline V gene lookup returns CDR1 ENHRY and CDR2 SYGVKD. CDR3 amino acids: CAISEAQGNYGYTF. In DNA, the CDR3 is TGTGCCATCAGTGAGGCACAGGGAAACTATGGCTACACCTTC.

This sequence joins TRBV3-1 (or the pseudogene TRBV3-2) and TRBJ1-3; TRBD1 is a possible D gene (6 bases). The CDR3 runs to 17 residues. V lost 3 bases, J lost 0 bases, and 15 bases lay in between. Germline V CDR1 and CDR2: LGHDT, YNNKEL (reference sequence). CDR3 protein: CASSQTRRGFSGNTIYF. For the CDR3, the DNA is TGTGCCAGCAGCCAGACGCGCAGGGGCTTCTCTGGAAACACCATATATTTT.

The CDR3 protein is CAWSVNRGGSPLHF. For the CDR3, the DNA is TGTGCCTGGAGTGTAAATAGGGGAGGTTCACCCCTCCACTTT. V and J are TRBV30 and TRBJ1-6, with a tentative D call TRBD1 (5 bases). Trimming removed 0 bases from V and 9 bases from J, with 12 bases in between. In germline, CDR1 is GTSNPN, CDR2 SVGIG (reference sequence). This CDR3 spans 14 amino acids.

This chain joins TRBV5-5 and TRBJ2-7; D not certain. With 0 bases removed from V and 1 base from J, the gap between germline ends came to 11 bases. Germline V lookup: CDR1 SGHKS, CDR2 YYEKEE (reference sequence). The CDR3 covers 15 residues. CDR3 loop: CASSLASGPSYEQYF. Here the CDR3 DNA reads TGTGCCAGCAGCTTGGCGTCAGGACCTTCCTACGAGCAGTACTTC.

The chain joins TRBV7-2 to TRBJ2-7; the match to TRBD1 covers 8 bases. V lost 5 bases, J lost 3 bases, and 12 bases stayed unmatched. The CDR3 contains 16 residues. Germline V gene data show CDR1 as SGHTA and CDR2 as FQGNSA. DNA for the CDR3: TGTGCCAGCAGCCCGGGGACAGGAACTCCCTTCTACGAGCAGTACTTC. Translating gives CASSPGTGTPFYEQYF.

V usage is TRBV5-6 and J usage is TRBJ1-6; a possible D gene is TRBD1 (5 bases). CDR3 length: 15 residues. Germline assignment: CDR1 SGHDT and CDR2 YYEEEE. Trimming shortened V by 4 bases and J by 9 bases, and 17 bases separated the two germline ends. The CDR3 loop is CASSGEVRDGSPLHF. The CDR3 DNA follows: TGTGCCAGCAGCGGGGAGGTCAGGGATGGTTCACCCCTCCACTTT. Drawing the rest from reference TRBV5-6 and TRBJ1-6, the complete variable domain is DAGVTQSPTHLIKTRGQQVTLRCSPKSGHDTVSWYQQALGQGPQFIFQYYEEEERQRGNFPDRFSGHQFPNYSSELNVNALLLGDSALYLCASSGEVRDGSPLHFGNGTRLTVT.

The V gene is TRBV19, the J gene TRBJ2-7; 7 positions agree with TRBD1. Germline-derived CDR1 and CDR2 are LNHDA and SQIVND (reference sequence). The CDR3 has 12 amino acids. Trimming cost V 6 bases and J 5 bases; bases outside gene matches: 4. CDR3 sequence reads: CASSNRGHEQYF. The DNA for the CDR3 is TGTGCCAGTAGCAACAGGGGCCACGAGCAGTACTTC.

This rearrangement joins TRBV28 to TRBJ2-7; D perhaps matches TRBD1 (5 bases). The CDR3 consists of 15 residues. CDR1 and CDR2 from the germline V gene are MDHEN and SYDVKM. V was pared by 5 bases and J by 0 bases, with 14 bases between. The CDR3 coding sequence is TGTGCCAGCAGTCCCACTTCGGACACCTCCTACGAGCAGTACTTC. It translates to CASSPTSDTSYEQYF. Drawing the rest from reference TRBV28 and TRBJ2-7, the complete variable domain is DVKVTQSSRYLVKRTGEKVFLECVQDMDHENMFWYRQDPGLGLRLIYFSYDVKMKEKGDIPEGYSVSREKKERFSLILESASTNQTSMYLCASSPTSDTSYEQYFGPGTRLTVT.

The V and J genes are TRBV28 and TRBJ1-2; D remains ambiguous. Germline CDR1 reads MDHEN; CDR2 reads SYDVKM. This CDR3 is built from 13 residues. Between the trimmed V and J ends, which lost 4 bases and 4 bases, there was a span of 10 bases. CDR3 loop: CASSSMMSYGYTF. DNA for the CDR3: TGTGCCAGCAGTTCGATGATGTCCTATGGCTACACCTTC.

The V and J genes are TRBV5-1 and TRBJ2-2; 7 bases are shared with TRBD1. CDR1 and CDR2 (germline): SGHRS, YFSETQ. The junction had 3 bases not matched to a gene; V was cut back by 2 bases and J by 2 bases. The CDR3 is made up of 15 amino acids. The CDR3 sequence is CASSFKGANTGELFF. The CDR3 region has the DNA TGCGCCAGCAGCTTTAAGGGGGCCAACACCGGGGAGCTGTTTTTT.

Written as DNA, the CDR3 is TGTGCCAGTAGTGGGCAGGGGCACAATAATCAGCCCCAGCATTTT. As protein: CASSGQGHNNQPQHF. V and J are TRBV19 and TRBJ1-5, with D tentatively TRBD1 (6 bases). V was clipped by 5 bases and J by 4 bases, with 15 bases between them. The CDR3 length is 15 residues. Germline CDR1 is LNHDA and CDR2 is SQIVND (reference sequence).

V usage is TRBV28 and J usage is TRBJ2-5; TRBD2 is a possible D gene (5 bases). The CDR3 is 12 residues long. The ends were cut back, 8 bases at V and 4 bases at J, with 11 bases in the middle. Germline loops: CDR1 MDHEN, CDR2 SYDVKM. CDR3 in amino acids: CASRSRGETQYF. In DNA form, the CDR3 reads TGTGCCAGCCGGAGCCGGGGAGAGACCCAGTACTTC.

This clone was seen only once. V usage is TRBV27 and J usage is TRBJ1-3, with 7 bases identical to TRBD1. The CDR3 length is 14 residues. V gave up 5 bases and J gave up 3 bases; unmatched junction bases: 4. The germline V gene encodes CDR1 MNHEY and CDR2 SMNVEV (reference sequence). CDR3 coding DNA: TGTGCCAGCAGTCCCAGGGGGGTTGGAAACACCATATATTTT. Its protein is CASSPRGVGNTIYF.